Detailed here is one T cell receptor (beta chain). Its target is unknown. TCRdb re-analysed the RT-PCR reads in MiXCR, keeping a single row per CDR3 protein. The sample has 550,000 to 800,000 distinct CDR3 sequences; 11% to 15% are singletons. The data were obtained in a study of response to subunit inactivated influenza vaccine. Whole-study findings and limits: Each seasonal influenza vaccination, the authors suggested, recruits few new T cells.

Germline V CDR1 and CDR2: MNHEY, SVGEGT. There are 15 residues in the CDR3. With 8 bases clipped from V and 5 bases from J, the junction kept 12 bases outside the gene matches. Sequenced material: PBMCs from blood, taken around two weeks before vaccination. The source of this sequence is a middle-aged man who received an inactivated influenza vaccine. The V gene is TRBV6-2 or TRBV6-3, the J gene TRBJ2-5; TRBD1 matches 9 bases. The DNA for the CDR3 is TGTGCCAGCGGAGGACAGGGGTTGGGGCAGGAGACCCAGTACTTC. Translated: CASGGQGLGQETQYF.